These T cell receptor beta chains were read from a single sample in a study of cytomegalovirus exposure and HLA in healthy donors. Libraries were prepared by immunoSEQ multiplex PCR; TCRdb keeps only in-frame clonotypes and omits some of them. Of about 210,000 clones listed, under 85% are singletons. The sequencing input was PBMCs. Every receptor here comes from a woman between 45 and 65 years old in good health and CMV-seropositive. Both conserved end residues are part of each CDR3. D genes are given only for firm matches. The size entry is marked missing in some rows and otherwise reads once, few, many or a size class.

D	V	size	J	DNA	CDR3
NA	TRBV4-2	few	TRBJ2-3	TGTGCCAGCAGCCCCGCCAGCGGTAGCACAGATACGCAGTATTTT	CASSPASGSTDTQYF
NA	TRBV2	NA	TRBJ2-2	TGTGCCAGCAGCCGAAGCCCTTACACAGGGCTCGGCGGGGAGCTGTTTTTT	CASSRSPYTGLGGELFF
TRBD2	TRBV7-9	NA	TRBJ2-3	TGTGCCAGCAGCCAGACTAGCGGGGAAGCAGATACGCAGTATTTT	CASSQTSGEADTQYF
NA	TRBV6-1	once	TRBJ1-4	TGTGCCAGCAGTGTGGGCTGGGGCAGTGGCCAGGGTGCAACTAATGAAAAACTGTTTTTT	CASSVGWGSGQGATNEKLFF
TRBD1	TRBV5-6	NA	TRBJ1-3	TGTGCCAGCAGCTGGACAGGGCCTCACGGCTCTGGAAACACCATATATTTT	CASSWTGPHGSGNTIYF
TRBD1	TRBV6-5	NA	TRBJ1-1	TGTGCCAGCAGTTCCCGAGACAGGGGCCCTGAAGCTTTCTTT	CASSSRDRGPEAFF
NA	TRBV28	NA	TRBJ1-1	TGTGCCAGCAGTTTAGCGGCGGAAGCTTTCTTT	CASSLAAEAFF
NA	TRBV5-8	NA	TRBJ1-1	TGTGCCACCCTCCAGCCCCCACGGGAGGTTGCTTTCTTT	CATLQPPREVAFF
NA	TRBV28	NA	TRBJ1-4	TGTGCCAGCAGCACCCCTGCTGACGGCGGTAATGAAAAACTGTTTTTT	CASSTPADGGNEKLFF
NA	TRBV30	NA	TRBJ1-5	TGTGCCTGGGGAGACGTTAGCAATCAGCCCCAGCATTTT	CAWGDVSNQPQHF
TRBD2	TRBV9	once	TRBJ2-5	TGTGCCAGCAGCGTAGGGACTAGCGGGCAAGAGACCCAGTACTTC	CASSVGTSGQETQYF
TRBD1	TRBV10-1	NA	TRBJ2-5	TGCGCCAGCAGACTACAGGGGGCGTATCGAGAGACCCAGTACTTC	CASRLQGAYRETQYF
NA	TRBV19	NA	TRBJ1-2	TGTGCCAGTAGTGGGCGGGACTTTTTGGGCTACACCTTC	CASSGRDFLGYTF
NA	TRBV29-1	NA	TRBJ1-1	TGCAGCGTTGAATGGCCCGCTGAAGCTTTCTTT	CSVEWPAEAFF
TRBD1	TRBV7-2	NA	TRBJ2-2	TGTGCCAGCAGCATCAACAGGGGTGGCACCGGGGAGCTGTTTTTT	CASSINRGGTGELFF
NA	TRBV19	NA	TRBJ1-1	TGTGCCAGTAGTATACAGGTGGCGGCTTTCTTT	CASSIQVAAFF
NA	TRBV30	NA	TRBJ1-5	TGTGCCTGGAGTGTACCGGGGGATCAGCCCCAGCATTTT	CAWSVPGDQPQHF
TRBD2	TRBV6-1	NA	TRBJ2-5	TGTGCCAGCAGTGGGGCTAGCGGAAACCAAGAGACCCAGTACTTC	CASSGASGNQETQYF
NA	TRBV10-1	NA	TRBJ2-2	TGCGCCAGCAGTATGGGACAGAACACCGGGGAGCTGTTTTTT	CASSMGQNTGELFF
TRBD1	TRBV29-1	NA	TRBJ1-2	TGCAGCGCCGGCGTCGATTACAGGGGGCGAACTAATGGCTACACCTTC	CSAGVDYRGRTNGYTF
NA	TRBV6-1	NA	TRBJ2-7	TGTGCCAGCAGTGCGTACAGGGATATGAGATCCTACGAGCAGTACTTC	CASSAYRDMRSYEQYF
TRBD1	TRBV28	NA	TRBJ2-7	TGTGCCAGCAGTTCGTGGACAGGGGCCTCCTACGAGCAGTACTTC	CASSSWTGASYEQYF
TRBD1	TRBV27	NA	TRBJ1-2	TGTGCCAGCAGTCCTGACAGGGCACCTAACTATGGCTACACCTTC	CASSPDRAPNYGYTF
NA	TRBV19	few	TRBJ1-3	TGTGCCAGTAGCAACGACAGGCCGCCTGGAAACACCATATATTTT	CASSNDRPPGNTIYF
NA	TRBV5-1	few	TRBJ2-7	TGCGCCAGCAGCTCCCCAGTCAAGCAGTACTTC	CASSSPVKQYF
NA	TRBV9	NA	TRBJ2-3	TGTGCCAGCAGCTTCCCAGGACTGGAGAAGCAGTATTTT	CASSFPGLEKQYF